The 10 T cell receptor beta chains listed next were all sequenced from one sample in a study of shared clonotypes between healthy human individuals. The naive CD8 population came from CD45RO-negative cells selected for CCR7, without terminally differentiated effector memory CD45RA+ cells. Using immunoSEQ multiplex PCR, the repertoire was profiled, and TCRdb retains in-frame clones only, with some absent. The table lists a few million clones, roughly 93% of them singletons. Source material: naive CD8+ T cells from PBMCs. These receptors all come from a young man in good health. Some clones in this sample may be carry-over from other donors' samples.

The chain employs TRBV6-5 and TRBJ2-3; TRBD2 aligns across 8 bases. CDR3 size: 16 residues. The junction had 6 bases not matched to a gene; V was cut back by 2 bases and J by 2 bases. Germline CDR1 reads MNHEY; CDR2 reads SVGAGI. The CDR3 nucleotides are TGTGCCAGCAGTTACGGGCGGGAGGCTTCCACAGATACGCAGTATTTT. Protein product: CASSYGREASTDTQYF.

The J gene is TRBJ2-2, the V gene TRBV11-2, with 12 bases fitting TRBD2. Germline-derived CDR1 and CDR2 are SGHAT and FQNNGV. The CDR3 totals 18 residues. Trimming took 2 bases from V and 1 from J; bases not matched to a gene: 5. The CDR3 nucleotides read TGTGCCAGCAGCTTACTAGCGGGAGGGCCACAGAACACCGGGGAGCTGTTTTTT. Translation gives CASSLLAGGPQNTGELFF.

A remark on this clone: This sample also contains other DNA sequences that code for the same CDR3. The V and J genes are TRBV7-9 and TRBJ2-7; no firm D call. Trimming cost V 5 bases and J 3 bases, with 11 bases left between them. In germline, CDR1 is SEHNR, CDR2 FQNEAQ (reference sequence). The CDR3 has 13 residues. CDR3 DNA sequence: TGTGCCAGCAGCCCCCCCCGCGGCTACGAGCAGTACTTC. This codes for CASSPPRGYEQYF. Complete variable domain (other parts from reference TRBV7-9 and TRBJ2-7): DTGVSQNPRHKITKRGQNVTFRCDPISEHNRLYWYRQTLGQGPEFLTYFQNEAQLEKSRLLSDRFSAERPKGSFSTLEIQRTEQGDSAMYLCASSPPRGYEQYFGPGTRLTVT.

Of note for this clone: This sample includes further DNA sequences coding for the same CDR3. The V and J genes are TRBV19 and TRBJ1-1; D gene unclear. The CDR3 sequence is 12 residues long. Germline lookup yields CDR1 LNHDA and CDR2 SQIVND (reference sequence). The V end was cut by 1 base, the J end by 8 bases, with 8 bases between. The CDR3 nucleotides are TGTGCCAGTAGTATAGGCGGAGCAGAAGCTTTCTTT. The encoded protein is CASSIGGAEAFF.

The chain is built from TRBV7-9 and TRBJ2-1; 10 nucleotides align to TRBD2. The CDR3 extends over 15 amino acids. From germline, CDR1 is SEHNR and CDR2 FQNEAQ (reference sequence). V was clipped by 0 bases and J by 7 bases; unmatched bases: 3. The CDR3, as DNA: TGTGCCAGCAGCTTAGCTAGCGGGAGGCATAATGAGCAGTTCTTC. Encoded protein: CASSLASGRHNEQFF.

This rearrangement joins TRBV15 to TRBJ1-5; D perhaps matches TRBD1 (6 bases). Germline CDR1 and CDR2: LNHNV and YYDKDF (reference sequence). CDR3 length: 20 residues. V dropped 0 bases and J dropped 2 bases, with 23 bases sitting between them. CDR3 residues: CATSRDTVGAGAWGNQPQHF. The CDR3 coding sequence is TGTGCCACCAGCAGAGATACGGTCGGGGCAGGGGCTTGGGGCAATCAGCCCCAGCATTTT.

The V and J genes are TRBV15 and TRBJ2-3; the match to TRBD2 covers 9 bases. With 0 bases clipped from V and 4 bases from J, the junction kept 14 bases outside the gene matches. The CDR3 contains 19 residues. Germline CDR1 reads LNHNV; CDR2 reads YYDKDF (reference sequence). CDR3 in amino acids: CATSRDPHWREGLADTQYF. CDR3 in DNA: TGTGCCACCAGCAGAGATCCTCACTGGCGGGAGGGCCTCGCAGATACGCAGTATTTT.

The genes are TRBV9 and TRBJ2-1; D may be TRBD2 (6 bases). The germline CDR1 and CDR2 sequences are SGDLS and YYNGEE. The CDR3 totals 17 residues. V was clipped by 2 bases and J by 2 bases, with 17 bases between them. The CDR3 loop is CASSVNRERPPYNEQFF. CDR3 nucleotides: TGTGCCAGCAGCGTCAATCGGGAGCGCCCCCCCTACAATGAGCAGTTCTTC.

The rearrangement joins TRBV6-5 to TRBJ2-7, with D maybe TRBD1 (5 bases). CDR3 length: 14 residues. The germline gives CDR1 MNHEY, CDR2 SVGAGI. V gave up 5 bases and J gave up 3 bases, with 14 bases separating them. CDR3 sequence reads: CASSQGTEIYEQYF. The CDR3, as DNA: TGTGCCAGCAGTCAGGGTACGGAGATCTACGAGCAGTACTTC.

The chain employs TRBV7-3 and TRBJ2-5; perhaps TRBD2 as D (5 bases). Germline CDR1 reads SGHTA; CDR2 reads FQGTGA. This CDR3 has 14 amino acids. The V end was cut by 3 bases, the J end by 1 base, with 9 bases between. CDR3 sequence reads: CASSFGGLQETQYF. CDR3 coding DNA: TGTGCCAGCAGCTTTGGAGGACTCCAAGAGACCCAGTACTTC.